This T cell receptor beta chain came from a study of T cell changes during pregnancy in multiple sclerosis. Profiled with immunoSEQ multiplex PCR; TCRdb holds only in-frame clones, not every one. The sample records 78,000 or so clones, about 91% being singletons. The CDR3 loop spans 15 amino acids. Trimming removed 0 bases at V and 7 bases at J, with 15 bases between. CDR1 is LGHNA, CDR2 YNFKEQ, per germline. The gene calls are TRBV4-2 and TRBJ1-2, with a possible D match to TRBD1 (5 bases). This specimen consisted of peripheral blood, obtained before pregnancy. The clonotype was recovered from a female donor with multiple sclerosis, enrolled in a pregnancy study. DNA for the CDR3: TGTGCCAGCAGCCAAGATGGGCGCAGGGAAGTTGGCTACACCTTC. This gives the protein CASSQDGRREVGYTF.